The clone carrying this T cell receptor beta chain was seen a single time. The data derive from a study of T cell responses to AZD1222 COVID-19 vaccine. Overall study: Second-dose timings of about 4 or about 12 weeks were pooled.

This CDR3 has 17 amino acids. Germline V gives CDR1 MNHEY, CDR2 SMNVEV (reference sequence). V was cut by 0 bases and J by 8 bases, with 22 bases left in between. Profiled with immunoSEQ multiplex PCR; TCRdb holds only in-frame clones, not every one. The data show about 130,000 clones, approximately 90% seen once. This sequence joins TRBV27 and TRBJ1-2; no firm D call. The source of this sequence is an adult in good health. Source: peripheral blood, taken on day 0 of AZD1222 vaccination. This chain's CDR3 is CASSLSFEGFPREGYTF. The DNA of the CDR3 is TGTGCCAGCAGTTTATCCTTCGAAGGTTTCCCTCGGGAGGGCTACACCTTC.